A single sample is the source of the 31 T cell receptor beta chains below, sequenced in a study of a mutant IDH1 vaccine in newly diagnosed glioma. Indicated time point: week 35, safety follow-up. The study gave 300 ug of mutant IDH1 20-mer peptide per vaccine dose, with topical imiquimod. These receptors' targets are unknown. Here immunoSEQ multiplex PCR was the method, and the copy in TCRdb shows in-frame clones only, minus some. The sample has tens of thousands of clones; roughly 74% are singletons. The sequencing used PBMCs, collected from a glioma patient whose treatment included an IDH1 peptide vaccine. The origin of the receptors is a man over 45 with glioma.

The chain links TRBV27 to TRBJ1-1, with 7 bases aligning to TRBD1. With V trimmed by 5 bases and J by 6 bases, 9 bases remained unmatched. CDR1 and CDR2 (germline): MNHEY, SMNVEV (reference sequence). This CDR3 region has 14 residues. CDR3 residues: CASSPTGEGAEAFF. The DNA for the CDR3 is TGTGCCAGCAGTCCCACAGGGGAAGGGGCTGAAGCTTTCTTT.

This clone was seen a single time. The chain couples TRBV5-1 to TRBJ2-7; TRBD1 agrees at 9 bases. This CDR3 is built from 14 residues. CDR1 is SGHRS, CDR2 YFSETQ, per germline. J was trimmed by 5 bases and V by 6 bases; bases with no gene match: 9. As DNA, the CDR3 is TGCGCCAGCAAGGGCAGGACAGGGGTGGACGAGCAGTACTTC. As protein: CASKGRTGVDEQYF. Full variable domain (remainder filled in from reference TRBV5-1 and TRBJ2-7): KAGVTQTPRYLIKTRGQQVTLSCSPISGHRSVSWYQQTPGQGLQFLFEYFSETQRNKGNFPGRFSGRQFSNSRSEMNVSTLELGDSALYLCASKGRTGVDEQYFGPGTRLTVT.

The chain carries TRBV7-9 and TRBJ2-1; 15 bases are a match to TRBD2. With 0 bases clipped from V and 9 bases from J, the junction kept 0 bases outside the gene matches. Germline V gene data show CDR1 as SEHNR and CDR2 as FQNEAQ (reference sequence). This CDR3 region has 15 residues. The DNA of the CDR3 is TGTGCCAGCAGCTTAGCGGGACTAGCGGGGGGTGAGCAGTTCTTC. Translating it yields CASSLAGLAGGEQFF.

This clone has just a few counts. The chain uses TRBV2 and TRBJ2-7; 9 nucleotides align to TRBD1. With V trimmed by 7 bases and J by 4 bases, 5 bases remained unmatched. Germline V CDR1 and CDR2: SNHLY, FYNNEI. This CDR3 is built from 13 residues. The CDR3 loop reads CASTRDRDYEQYF. The CDR3 DNA follows: TGTGCCAGCACTCGGGACAGGGATTACGAGCAGTACTTC.

This clone was counted once. This chain connects TRBV28 to TRBJ2-3; D possibly matches TRBD1 or TRBD2 (5 bases each). The CDR3 totals 12 residues. V was shortened by 5 bases and J by 7 bases, with 10 bases between the two germline ends. Germline lookup yields CDR1 MDHEN and CDR2 SYDVKM. CDR3: CASSGGSYTQYF. The CDR3 nucleotides are TGTGCCAGCAGTGGGGGATCCTATACGCAGTATTTT.

A word on this clone: Other nucleotide sequences from this sample produce the same CDR3. The V gene is TRBV29-1, the J gene TRBJ2-7; D is unresolved. There are 11 residues in the CDR3. Germline V CDR1 and CDR2: SQVTM, ANQGSEA. The V and J ends lost 4 bases and 1 base respectively, with 5 bases between them. The CDR3 protein is CSVGTSYEQYF. Written as DNA, the CDR3 is TGCAGCGTTGGGACGTCCTACGAGCAGTACTTC.

This rearrangement joins TRBV5-1 to TRBJ2-7, with D tentatively TRBD1 (6 bases). Germline loops: CDR1 SGHRS, CDR2 YFSETQ. The CDR3 loop spans 15 amino acids. The V gene lost 4 bases and the J gene lost 0 bases, with 14 bases spanning the gap. CDR3 sequence (DNA): TGCGCCAGCAGCGGGAACAGGGCCCTCTCCTACGAGCAGTACTTC. The encoded protein is CASSGNRALSYEQYF.

This chain connects TRBV25-1 to TRBJ2-5; D is undetermined. This CDR3 contains 12 residues. V lost 4 bases and J lost 5, with 8 bases in between. Per the germline V gene, CDR1 is MGHDK and CDR2 is SYGVNS. The CDR3 DNA reads TGTGCCAGCAGTGCCTTGGGGGAGACCCAGTACTTC. Amino acid sequence: CASSALGETQYF. Using reference TRBV25-1 and TRBJ2-5 for the parts outside the CDR3, the full variable domain is EADIYQTPRYLVIGTGKKITLECSQTMGHDKMYWYQQDPGMELHLIHYSYGVNSTEKGDLSSESTVSRIRTEHFPLTLESARPSHTSQYLCASSALGETQYFGPGTRLLVL.

J is TRBJ2-7 and V is TRBV30; perhaps TRBD1 as D (6 bases). Between the trimmed V and J ends, which lost 0 bases and 6 bases, there was a span of 21 bases. Germline V lookup: CDR1 GTSNPN, CDR2 SVGIG (reference sequence). CDR3 length: 16 residues. CDR3 amino acids: CAWSVLLGQGIAEQYF. In DNA form, the CDR3 reads TGTGCCTGGAGTGTTCTCTTGGGCCAGGGGATCGCCGAGCAGTACTTC.

In the case of this clone: Other DNA sequences in the sample encode the same CDR3. The chain uses TRBV7-8 and TRBJ1-5; no definite D call. Germline assignment: CDR1 SGHVS and CDR2 FQNEAQ. V was pared by 6 bases and J by 4 bases, with 13 bases between. CDR3 length equals 14 residues. The CDR3 sequence: CASSLPGGNQPQHF. CDR3 nucleotides: TGTGCCAGCAGTTTACCCGGCGGGAATCAGCCCCAGCATTTT.

V usage is TRBV4-2 and J usage is TRBJ2-2; a weak D match, TRBD1 (5 bases). The CDR3 has 15 amino acids. CDR1 LGHNA and CDR2 YNFKEQ come from the germline V gene. The germline V and J ends were trimmed by 4 bases and 3 bases, with 12 bases remaining between them. DNA of the CDR3: TGTGCCAGCAGCCCGCCAGGCAGGGACACCGGGGAGCTGTTTTTT. The encoded protein is CASSPPGRDTGELFF.

The V gene is TRBV7-6, the J gene TRBJ2-1; 7 bases align to TRBD2. CDR1 is SGHVS and CDR2 is FNYEAQ in the germline V gene. Trimming cost V 5 bases and J 9 bases; bases outside gene matches: 19. CDR3 length: 17 amino acids. In DNA, the CDR3 is TGTGCCAGCAGCCCCTCGACAAGCGGGGTGAGGATCGGTGAGCAGTTCTTC. Protein: CASSPSTSGVRIGEQFF. The variable domain in full, completed from reference TRBV7-6 and TRBJ2-1, reads GAGVSQSPRYKVTKRGQDVALRCDPISGHVSLYWYRQALGQGPEFLTYFNYEAQQDKSGLPNDRFSAERPEGSISTLTIQRTEQRDSAMYRCASSPSTSGVRIGEQFFGPGTRLTVL.

The chain combines TRBV10-2 with TRBJ1-2; D is unclear. Trimming left V 10 bases short and J 4 bases short, with 22 bases between. The CDR3 is made up of 15 amino acids. From germline, CDR1 is WSHSY and CDR2 SAAADI. Here the CDR3 DNA reads TGCGCCACCTGGGATGCGGGAAGATGGGGCTATGGCTACACCTTC. As protein: CATWDAGRWGYGYTF.

The gene calls are TRBV29-1 and TRBJ1-2; TRBD1 matches at 7 bases. Trimming cost V 6 bases and J 4 bases; bases outside gene matches: 5. The germline CDR1 and CDR2 sequences are SQVTM and ANQGSEA. The length of the CDR3 is 12 residues. The DNA of the CDR3 is TGCAGCGTACACAGGGGCAGCTATGGCTACACCTTC. This gives the protein CSVHRGSYGYTF.

The rearrangement links TRBV7-2 to TRBJ1-5, with TRBD1 as a possible D gene (6 bases). CDR3 size: 14 residues. The V end was cut by 5 bases, the J end by 5 bases, with 13 bases between. Germline CDR1 reads SGHTA; CDR2 reads FQGNSA. CDR3 nucleotide sequence: TGTGCCAGCAGCCCTGGACAGTCTTATCAGCCCCAGCATTTT. It specifies CASSPGQSYQPQHF.

The V gene is TRBV5-1, the J gene TRBJ1-4; 7 bases fit TRBD1. The CDR3 sequence is 15 residues long. Germline CDR1 SGHRS, CDR2 YFSETQ. Trimming took 1 base from V and 8 from J; bases not matched to a gene: 8. CDR3 region: CASSLITGVEEKLFF. CDR3 DNA: TGCGCCAGCAGCTTGATCACAGGGGTGGAAGAAAAACTGTTTTTT.

The chain has TRBV29-1 and TRBJ2-1, with D unresolved. V lost 8 bases to trimming and J lost 5 bases, with 16 bases between them. This CDR3 has 13 amino acids. Per the germline V gene, CDR1 is SQVTM and CDR2 is ANQGSEA. In DNA, the CDR3 is TGCAGCTCTATTCCCAGAGATAACAATGAGCAGTTCTTC. Its translation: CSSIPRDNNEQFF.

The V and J genes are TRBV5-1 and TRBJ2-7; 10 bases map to TRBD1. Germline assignment: CDR1 SGHRS and CDR2 YFSETQ. The V and J ends lost 4 bases and 6 bases, in that order; junction bases with no gene match: 7. The CDR3 has 14 amino acids. The CDR3 loop is CASSRGQGVSEQYF. In DNA form, the CDR3 reads TGCGCCAGCAGCAGAGGACAGGGGGTCTCCGAGCAGTACTTC.

Notes on this clone: The sample contains more than one DNA sequence encoding this CDR3. The rearrangement joins TRBV27 to TRBJ2-7; D could derive from TRBD1 or TRBD2 (5 bases each). V shed 4 bases and J shed 3 bases, with 13 bases lying between them. Germline CDR1 and CDR2: MNHEY and SMNVEV (reference sequence). This CDR3 is built from 14 residues. For the CDR3, the DNA is TGTGCCAGCAGTTCCCGGGACCGCCACTACGAGCAGTACTTC. This encodes CASSSRDRHYEQYF.

V usage is TRBV29-1 and J usage is TRBJ2-1; tentatively, D is TRBD2 (6 bases). The CDR3 is made up of 12 amino acids. Germline V CDR1 and CDR2: SQVTM, ANQGSEA. The CDR3 DNA sequence: TGCCTGGCCCGGGACTCGAACAATGAGCAGTTCTTC. Its protein is CLARDSNNEQFF.

This chain joins TRBV2 and TRBJ2-5; D gene unclear. Germline V gene sequence: CDR1 SNHLY, CDR2 FYNNEI. The CDR3 is 12 amino acids. Trimming took off 7 bases at V and 5 bases at J, with 11 bases between the two ends. The CDR3 sequence: CASKLAEETQYF. As DNA, the CDR3 is TGTGCCAGCAAGTTAGCCGAGGAGACCCAGTACTTC.

This chain links TRBV7-8 with TRBJ1-5, with D maybe TRBD1 (5 bases). Germline CDR1 is SGHVS and CDR2 is FQNEAQ. The ends were cut back, 0 bases at V and 6 bases at J, with 12 bases in the middle. The CDR3 covers 15 residues. The CDR3 spells CASSLARTSVQPQHF. CDR3 DNA sequence: TGTGCCAGCAGCTTAGCGAGGACATCGGTTCAGCCCCAGCATTTT.

A few counts support this clone. The CDR3 is CASSQDIGGNSPLHF. DNA of the CDR3: TGTGCCAGCAGCCAAGATATCGGCGGGAATTCACCCCTCCACTTT. The V and J genes are TRBV4-2 and TRBJ1-6; no definite D call. V gave up 0 bases and J gave up 7 bases, with 10 bases separating them. CDR3 length equals 15 residues. Germline V gives CDR1 LGHNA, CDR2 YNFKEQ.

This sequence joins TRBV6-5 and TRBJ2-2, with D perhaps matching TRBD1 or TRBD2 (5 bases each). CDR3 length: 14 residues. V was shortened by 6 bases and J by 7 bases, with 15 bases between the two germline ends. From germline, CDR1 is MNHEY and CDR2 SVGAGI. The CDR3 DNA reads TGTGCCAGCAGACCCGACCGGGACCGCGGGGAGCTGTTTTTT. This gives the protein CASRPDRDRGELFF.

The chain uses TRBV2 and TRBJ2-5; D remains unclear. Trimming pared 6 bases from V and 0 bases from J, leaving 11 bases between. The CDR3 consists of 14 residues. In germline, CDR1 is SNHLY, CDR2 FYNNEI. CDR3 in DNA: TGTGCCAGCAGCGCTACTGGGGACCAAGAGACCCAGTACTTC. It is translated as CASSATGDQETQYF.

This chain links TRBV6-6 with TRBJ1-3; 7 positions match TRBD1. This CDR3 contains 16 residues. Germline CDR1 reads MNHNY; CDR2 reads SVGAGI (reference sequence). Unmatched junction bases numbered 9, after V lost 3 bases and J lost 4 bases. The CDR3 nucleotides are TGTGCCAGCAGTTATAGCGGGGGACAGTCGGGAAACACCATATATTTT. Translated: CASSYSGGQSGNTIYF.

In DNA, the CDR3 is TGTGCCAGCAGTGAATATCTGTTGGGCGGAAACACCATATATTTT. It yields the protein CASSEYLLGGNTIYF. V gene TRBV6-1 combines with J gene TRBJ1-3; D remains ambiguous. Trimming pared 2 bases from V and 4 bases from J, leaving 12 bases between. The length of the CDR3 is 15 residues. Germline V lookup: CDR1 MNHNS, CDR2 SASEGT.

The chain carries TRBV4-1 and TRBJ1-5; D is uncertain. The germline CDR1 and CDR2 sequences are MGHRA and YSYEKL. CDR3 length: 15 amino acids. The germline V and J ends were trimmed by 2 bases and 4 bases, with 12 bases remaining between them. The DNA for the CDR3 is TGCGCCAGCAGCCAACTGGCAGGAACTAATCAGCCCCAGCATTTT. Residues: CASSQLAGTNQPQHF.

This chain links TRBV19 with TRBJ1-3, with TRBD1 matching 7 bases. The CDR3 runs 13 residues. J was trimmed by 4 bases and V by 9 bases; bases with no gene match: 6. Germline V gene lookup returns CDR1 LNHDA and CDR2 SQIVND (reference sequence). CDR3 coding DNA: TGTGCCAGCCTACAGGGGTCCGGAAACACCATATATTTT. Protein product: CASLQGSGNTIYF.

The chain employs TRBV4-3 and TRBJ2-1; D remains unclear. Germline V gene sequence: CDR1 LGHNA, CDR2 YSLEER. The length of the CDR3 is 13 residues. Deletions cut 0 bases from V and 8 bases from J, with 8 bases between. The CDR3 loop is CASSQDSRDEQFF. CDR3 coding DNA: TGCGCCAGCAGCCAAGATAGTCGGGATGAGCAGTTCTTC.

This clone came up a few times. The V and J genes are TRBV28 and TRBJ1-1, with no clear D. Germline CDR1 and CDR2: MDHEN and SYDVKM. The V gene lost 6 bases and the J gene lost 3 bases, with 8 bases spanning the gap. This CDR3 contains 12 residues. This chain's CDR3 is CASRSMDTEAFF. The DNA of the CDR3 is TGTGCCAGCAGGTCAATGGACACTGAAGCTTTCTTT.